A selection of T cell receptor beta chains follows, all from one sample in a study of CXCR3-negative and CXCR3-positive naive CD8 T cells. TCRdb re-analyzed the 5' RACE reads; it lists each CDR3 protein once, without DNA. This sample's clone table lists 50,000 or so distinct CDR3 sequences. The sample comprised naive CXCR3+ CD8+ T cells from blood. These receptors were collected from a human donor in good health. Some clones in this sample may be carry-over from other donors' samples. CDR3s include the opening cysteine and the closing phenylalanine or tryptophan.

len: 14
v_gene: TRBV6-5
j_gene: TRBJ2-1
CDR3aa: CASSLGGDHNEQFF

len: 16
v_gene: TRBV4-3
j_gene: TRBJ1-2
CDR3aa: CASSQVRSRPNYGYTF

len: 15
v_gene: TRBV28
j_gene: TRBJ2-7
CDR3aa: CASSSGIQGPYEQYF

len: 15
v_gene: TRBV6-2/TRBV6-3
j_gene: TRBJ1-2
CDR3aa: CASSGIVQAWYGYTF

len: 15
v_gene: TRBV27
j_gene: TRBJ1-1
CDR3aa: CASFDAGGVDTEAFF

len: 15
v_gene: TRBV4-1
j_gene: TRBJ2-1
CDR3aa: CASSHSSGAYNEQFF

len: 14
v_gene: TRBV29-1
j_gene: TRBJ1-5
CDR3aa: CSVENRVRNQPQHF

len: 14
v_gene: TRBV7-9
j_gene: TRBJ1-1
CDR3aa: CASSPGHPPTEAFF

len: 14
v_gene: TRBV7-9
j_gene: TRBJ2-7
CDR3aa: CASSGRGPRDEQYF

len: 15
v_gene: TRBV12-3/TRBV12-4
j_gene: TRBJ1-5
CDR3aa: CASSPGQGAEQPQHF

len: 14
v_gene: TRBV28
j_gene: TRBJ1-2
CDR3aa: CASSLEGEAHGYTF

len: 14
v_gene: TRBV7-6
j_gene: TRBJ1-1
CDR3aa: CASSFATGGTEAFF

len: 15
v_gene: TRBV12-3/TRBV12-4
j_gene: TRBJ2-5
CDR3aa: CASSLAGQGQETQYF

len: 12
v_gene: TRBV29-1
j_gene: TRBJ2-7
CDR3aa: CSVVADTYEQYF

len: 13
v_gene: TRBV7-9
j_gene: TRBJ1-2
CDR3aa: CASSLFAPYGYTF

len: 15
v_gene: TRBV7-6
j_gene: TRBJ2-2
CDR3aa: CASGLQPSNTGELFF

len: 15
v_gene: TRBV6-6
j_gene: TRBJ2-7
CDR3aa: CASSYSNRPRYEQYF

len: 16
v_gene: TRBV4-3
j_gene: TRBJ2-7
CDR3aa: CASSLGLAGVSYEQYF

len: 13
v_gene: TRBV6-5
j_gene: TRBJ1-1
CDR3aa: CASSWGQNTEAFF

len: 16
v_gene: TRBV14
j_gene: TRBJ2-4
CDR3aa: CASSQVPEGGKNIQYF

len: 14
v_gene: TRBV14
j_gene: TRBJ2-5
CDR3aa: CASSYVAGKETQYF

len: 12
v_gene: TRBV6-2/TRBV6-3
j_gene: TRBJ2-7
CDR3aa: CASSYPGYEQYF